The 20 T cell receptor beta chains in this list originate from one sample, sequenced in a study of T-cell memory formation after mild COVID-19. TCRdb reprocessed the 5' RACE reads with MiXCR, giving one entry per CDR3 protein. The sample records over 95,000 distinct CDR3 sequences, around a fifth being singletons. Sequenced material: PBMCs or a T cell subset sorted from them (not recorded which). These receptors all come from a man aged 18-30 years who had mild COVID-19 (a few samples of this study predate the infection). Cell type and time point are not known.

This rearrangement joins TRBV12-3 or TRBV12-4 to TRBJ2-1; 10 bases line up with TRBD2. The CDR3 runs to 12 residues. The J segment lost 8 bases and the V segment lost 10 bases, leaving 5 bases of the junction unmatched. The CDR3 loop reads CATNSGGYEQFF. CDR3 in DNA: TGTGCCACCAATAGCGGGGGGTATGAGCAGTTCTTC.

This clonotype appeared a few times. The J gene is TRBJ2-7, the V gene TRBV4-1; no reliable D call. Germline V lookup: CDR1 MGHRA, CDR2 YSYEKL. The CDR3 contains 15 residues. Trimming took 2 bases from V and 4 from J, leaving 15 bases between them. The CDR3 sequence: CASSQKSLAQYEQYF. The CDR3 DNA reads TGCGCCAGCAGCCAAAAGAGCCTCGCGCAATACGAGCAGTACTTC.

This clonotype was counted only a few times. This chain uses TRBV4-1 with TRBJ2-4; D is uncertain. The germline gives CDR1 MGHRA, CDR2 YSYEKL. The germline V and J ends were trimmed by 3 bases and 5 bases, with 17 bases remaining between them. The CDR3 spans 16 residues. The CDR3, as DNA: TGCGCCAGCAGCCAGAAACTCCAGAGTTCGCAAAACATTCAGTACTTC. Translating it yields CASSQKLQSSQNIQYF.

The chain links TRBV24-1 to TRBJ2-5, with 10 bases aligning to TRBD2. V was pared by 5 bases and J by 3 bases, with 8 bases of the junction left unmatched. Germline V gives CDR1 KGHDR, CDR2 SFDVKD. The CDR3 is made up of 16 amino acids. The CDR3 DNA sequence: TGTGCCACCAGTGGGGCCGGGACTAGCGTCAAAGAGACCCAGTACTTC. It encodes CATSGAGTSVKETQYF.

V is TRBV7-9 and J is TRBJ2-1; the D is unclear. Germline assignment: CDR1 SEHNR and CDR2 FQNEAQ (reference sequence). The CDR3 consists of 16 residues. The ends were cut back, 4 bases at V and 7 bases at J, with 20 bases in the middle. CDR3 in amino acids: CASSSFRATGQNEQFF. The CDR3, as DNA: TGTGCCAGCAGCTCCTTCCGGGCCACCGGTCAAAATGAGCAGTTCTTC. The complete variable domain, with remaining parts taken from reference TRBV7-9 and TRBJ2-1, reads DTGVSQNPRHKITKRGQNVTFRCDPISEHNRLYWYRQTLGQGPEFLTYFQNEAQLEKSRLLSDRFSAERPKGSFSTLEIQRTEQGDSAMYLCASSSFRATGQNEQFFGPGTRLTVL.

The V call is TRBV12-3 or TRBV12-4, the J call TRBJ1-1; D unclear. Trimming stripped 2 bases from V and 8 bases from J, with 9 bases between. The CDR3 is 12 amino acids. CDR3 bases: TGTGCCAGCAGTTTATGGACCCCGGAAGCTTTCTTT. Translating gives CASSLWTPEAFF.

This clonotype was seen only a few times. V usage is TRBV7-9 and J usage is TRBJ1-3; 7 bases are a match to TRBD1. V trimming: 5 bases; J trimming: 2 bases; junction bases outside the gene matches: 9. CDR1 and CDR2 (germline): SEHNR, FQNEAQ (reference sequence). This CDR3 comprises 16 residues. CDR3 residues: CASSRGGGGPGNTIYF. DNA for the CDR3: TGTGCCAGCAGCCGAGGTGGAGGGGGCCCTGGAAACACCATATATTTT.

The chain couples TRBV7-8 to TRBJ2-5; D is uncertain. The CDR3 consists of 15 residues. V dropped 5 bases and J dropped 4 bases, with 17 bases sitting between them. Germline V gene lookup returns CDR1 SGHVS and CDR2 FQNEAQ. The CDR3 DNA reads TGTGCCAGCAGCAGTACCCGCAAGCTCGGAGAGACCCAGTACTTC. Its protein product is CASSSTRKLGETQYF. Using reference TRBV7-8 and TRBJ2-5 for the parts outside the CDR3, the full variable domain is GAGVSQSPRYKVAKRGQDVALRCDPISGHVSLFWYQQALGQGPEFLTYFQNEAQLDKSGLPSDRFFAERPEGSVSTLKIQRTQQEDSAVYLCASSSTRKLGETQYFGPGTRLLVL.

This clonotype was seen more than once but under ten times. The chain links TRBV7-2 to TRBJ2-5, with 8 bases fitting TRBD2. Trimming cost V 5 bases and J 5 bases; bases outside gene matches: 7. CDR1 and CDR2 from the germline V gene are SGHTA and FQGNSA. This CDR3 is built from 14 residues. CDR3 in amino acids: CASSLGGGLETQYF. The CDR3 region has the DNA TGTGCCAGCAGCCTAGGCGGGGGGCTGGAGACCCAGTACTTC.

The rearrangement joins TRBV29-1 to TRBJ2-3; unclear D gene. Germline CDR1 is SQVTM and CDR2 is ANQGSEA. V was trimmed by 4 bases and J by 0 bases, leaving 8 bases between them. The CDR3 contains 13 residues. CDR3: CSVVQESTDTQYF. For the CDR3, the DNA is TGCAGCGTTGTGCAAGAAAGCACAGATACGCAGTATTTT.

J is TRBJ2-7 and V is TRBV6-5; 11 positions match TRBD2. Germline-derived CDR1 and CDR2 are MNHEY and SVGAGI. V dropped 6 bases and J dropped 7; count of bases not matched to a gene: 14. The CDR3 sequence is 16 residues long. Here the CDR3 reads CASSNSPTSGGGEQYV. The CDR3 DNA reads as TGTGCCAGCAGCAACAGCCCCACTAGCGGGGGAGGTGAGCAGTACGTC.

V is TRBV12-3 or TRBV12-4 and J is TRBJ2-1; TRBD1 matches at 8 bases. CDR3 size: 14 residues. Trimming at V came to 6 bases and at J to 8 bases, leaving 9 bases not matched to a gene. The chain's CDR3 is CASRGSGGDDEQFF. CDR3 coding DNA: TGTGCCAGCAGGGGGTCAGGGGGCGACGATGAGCAGTTCTTC.

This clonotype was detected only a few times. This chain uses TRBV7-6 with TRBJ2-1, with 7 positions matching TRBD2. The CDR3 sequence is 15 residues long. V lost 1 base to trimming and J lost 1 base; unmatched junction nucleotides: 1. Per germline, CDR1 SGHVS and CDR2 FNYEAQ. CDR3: CASSLVGGSYNEQFF. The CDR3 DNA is TGTGCCAGCAGCTTAGTGGGGGGGTCCTACAATGAGCAGTTCTTC.

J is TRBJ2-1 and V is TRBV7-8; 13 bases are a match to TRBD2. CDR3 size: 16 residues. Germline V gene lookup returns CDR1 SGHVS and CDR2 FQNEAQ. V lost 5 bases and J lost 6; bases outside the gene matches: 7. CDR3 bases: TGTGCCAGCAGCAGTAGACTAGCGGGGGGCGGCAATGAGCAGTTCTTC. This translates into CASSSRLAGGGNEQFF.

Here the CDR3 reads CASSVGNTDTQYF. CDR3 sequence (DNA): TGTGCCAGCAGCGTTGGGAACACAGATACGCAGTATTTT. This chain joins TRBV9 and TRBJ2-3; no reliable D call. The V gene's germline CDR1 is SGDLS and CDR2 YYNGEE. This CDR3 has 13 amino acids. The germline V and J ends were trimmed by 2 bases and 2 bases, with 6 bases remaining between them.

In nucleotides, the CDR3 is TGTGCCAGCCAAGAAGTCGGGCACTACGAGCAGTACTTC. It translates to CASQEVGHYEQYF. This chain joins TRBV3-1 and TRBJ2-7; the D is unclear. This CDR3 is built from 13 residues. V dropped 8 bases and J dropped 3 bases, with 14 bases sitting between them. Germline V gene lookup returns CDR1 LGHDT and CDR2 YNNKEL (reference sequence).

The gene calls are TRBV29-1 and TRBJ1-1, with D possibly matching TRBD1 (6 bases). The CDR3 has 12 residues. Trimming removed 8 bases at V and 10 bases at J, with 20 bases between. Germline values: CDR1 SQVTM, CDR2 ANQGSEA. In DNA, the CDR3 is TGCAGCATACGGACAGAGATATTAAGAGCTTTCTTT. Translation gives CSIRTEILRAFF.

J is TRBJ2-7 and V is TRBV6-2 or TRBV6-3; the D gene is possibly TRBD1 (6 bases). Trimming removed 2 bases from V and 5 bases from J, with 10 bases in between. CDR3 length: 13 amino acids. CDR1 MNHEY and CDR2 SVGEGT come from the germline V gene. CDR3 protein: CASSYPTGDEQYF. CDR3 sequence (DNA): TGTGCCAGCAGTTACCCGACAGGCGACGAGCAGTACTTC.

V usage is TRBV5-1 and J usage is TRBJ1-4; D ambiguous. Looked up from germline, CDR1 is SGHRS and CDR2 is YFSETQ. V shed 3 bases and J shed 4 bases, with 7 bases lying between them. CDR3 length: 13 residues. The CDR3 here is CASSSGFNEKLFF. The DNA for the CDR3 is TGCGCCAGCAGCTCCGGATTTAATGAAAAACTGTTTTTT.

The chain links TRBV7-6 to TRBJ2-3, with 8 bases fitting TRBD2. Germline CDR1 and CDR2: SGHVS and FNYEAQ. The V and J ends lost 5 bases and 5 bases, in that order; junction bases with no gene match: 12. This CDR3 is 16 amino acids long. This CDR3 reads CASSRQRGGPGDTQYF. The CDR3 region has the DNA TGTGCCAGCAGCAGACAACGGGGGGGCCCGGGAGATACGCAGTATTTT.